This T cell receptor (beta chain) was profiled in a study of tumor-infiltrating lymphocytes in primary liver carcinoma. The study, taken as a whole, reports: Tumor tissue displayed a significantly greater top-250-clone fraction than blood (p = 0.039). Just around 8-25% of top clones spanned all five tumor regions. Researchers found tumor-adjacent and tumor-blood pairs overlapped less than tumor region pairs.

CDR3 length: 12 residues. Germline V gives CDR1 KGHDR, CDR2 SFDVKD. Remarks on this clonotype: The antigen is unknown. A much larger clone lies a single base off, so this may be a read error.

Unsorted bulk tissue, about 18-32 mg of it, served as the source for co-extraction of RNA and DNA. Every patient had chronic HBV infection and was treatment-naive. The researchers produced TCR beta cDNA from around 0.5 ug total RNA with a constant-region primer. Amplification in three nested multiplex PCR rounds with slightly modified ARM-PCR gave rise to TCR beta libraries. Both of the initial two PCR rounds ran for roughly 10 cycles and employed TRBV1-TRBV30 forward primers alongside a C-beta reverse primer. TCRdb reprocessed the multiplex PCR reads via MiXCR and lists one record per CDR3 protein. Of about 84,000 distinct CDR3 sequences listed, around 70% are singletons.

The chain uses TRBV24-1 and TRBJ2-3, with D possibly TRBD2 on 6 matching bases. The source material was liver tumor tissue from sampling region 1. Subset here: tumor region T1, superior pole. This sequence was found in a middle-aged man with primary liver carcinoma and hepatitis B virus infection. CDR3 DNA: TGTGCCACCACTAGCGATGCAGATATGCAGTATTTT. Translation gives CATTSDADMQYF.